Listed below are T cell receptor beta chains from one sample, sequenced in a study of cytomegalovirus exposure and HLA in healthy donors. This table comes from immunoSEQ multiplex PCR, and its TCRdb copy is limited to in-frame clones, with some not included. This sample yields some 140,000 clones, of which around 75% are seen a single time; about 3% belongs to the top ten. The specimen sequenced was PBMCs. The receptor set was obtained from a man aged 25-45 years in good health and CMV-seronegative. Each CDR3 is given with its conserved first and last residue. D genes are given only for firm matches. Expanded clones get a size class; other rows say once, few or many, or leave the size out.

d_gene	abundance	v_gene	j_gene	CDR3aa	CDR3nt
TRBD2	few	TRBV14	TRBJ2-1	CASSQDLGLAGPTIPSNEQFF	TGTGCCAGCAGCCAAGATCTGGGACTAGCGGGACCCACTATCCCCTCAAATGAGCAGTTCTTC
-	-	TRBV30	TRBJ2-7	CAWSPSRTQQYF	TGTGCCTGGAGCCCCAGCAGGACACAGCAGTACTTC
TRBD2	-	TRBV11-2	TRBJ2-3	CASRGLAGLSSTDTQYF	TGTGCCAGCAGGGGACTAGCGGGGCTTAGTAGCACAGATACGCAGTATTTT
-	few	TRBV29-1	TRBJ2-1	CSGGPSDEQFF	TGCAGCGGGGGCCCCAGCGATGAGCAGTTCTTC
TRBD1	once	TRBV27	TRBJ1-1	CASSFRQGLYTEAFF	TGTGCCAGCAGTTTCCGACAGGGGCTGTACACTGAAGCTTTCTTT
-	-	TRBV5-1	TRBJ2-7	CASSWDNPWEQYF	TGCGCCAGCAGCTGGGACAATCCGTGGGAGCAGTACTTC
-	once	TRBV5-1	TRBJ2-1	CASSSGGRASYNEQFF	TGCGCCAGCAGCTCGGGGGGCAGGGCGTCCTACAATGAGCAGTTCTTC
TRBD2	-	TRBV7-9	TRBJ2-2	CASSSKRLLAGGELFF	TGTGCCAGCAGCTCGAAGAGGCTTCTAGCGGGCGGGGAGCTGTTTTTT
-	-	TRBV7-3	TRBJ1-1	CASSHQWNTEAFF	TGTGCCAGCAGTCACCAGTGGAACACTGAAGCTTTCTTT
-	-	TRBV6-1	TRBJ2-5	CASSEYQETQYF	TGTGCCAGCAGTGAATATCAAGAGACCCAGTACTTC
-	-	TRBV30	TRBJ2-7	CASRVLIGTYSYEQYF	TGTGCCTCACGGGTTCTCATAGGGACTTACTCCTACGAGCAGTACTTC
-	-	TRBV4-1	TRBJ1-6	CASSQDLTGNYSPLHF	TGCGCCAGCAGCCAAGATTTAACAGGGAATTATTCACCCCTCCACTTT
TRBD1	few	TRBV7-3	TRBJ2-3	CASSARQGADTQYF	TGTGCCAGCAGCGCCCGACAGGGGGCTGATACGCAGTATTTT
TRBD1	-	TRBV29-1	TRBJ1-2	CSVEGDRGWDGYTF	TGCAGCGTTGAAGGGGACAGGGGTTGGGACGGCTACACCTTC
TRBD1	-	TRBV7-8	TRBJ2-1	CASSFRDRDNEQFF	TGTGCCAGCAGCTTTAGGGACAGGGACAATGAGCAGTTCTTC
-	-	TRBV7-6	TRBJ2-2	CASSFVGGGTGGELFF	TGTGCCAGCAGCTTTGTAGGCGGGGGCACAGGCGGGGAGCTGTTTTTT
TRBD1	-	TRBV11-2	TRBJ1-1	CASSVDRDGTEAFF	TGTGCCAGCAGCGTGGACAGGGATGGCACTGAAGCTTTCTTT
TRBD1	-	TRBV28	TRBJ2-5	CASSHDRDQETQYF	TGTGCCAGCAGTCACGACAGGGACCAAGAGACCCAGTACTTC
-	few	TRBV5-1	TRBJ2-1	CASSGASGMFSYNEQFF	TGCGCCAGCTCGGGGGCGAGCGGGATGTTCTCCTACAATGAGCAGTTCTTC
TRBD2	-	TRBV6-6	TRBJ2-1	CASRKLAGGYNEQFF	TGTGCCAGCAGGAAGCTAGCGGGAGGGTATAATGAGCAGTTCTTC
TRBD1	-	TRBV5-6	TRBJ1-1	CASSRRDRGSNTEAFF	TGTGCCAGCAGCAGAAGGGACAGGGGGTCGAACACTGAAGCTTTCTTT
-	few	TRBV30	TRBJ2-5	CAWSVLGRNFPPQETQYF	TGTGCCTGGAGTGTACTGGGCAGGAATTTCCCCCCCCAAGAGACCCAGTACTTC
-	-	TRBV4-1	TRBJ1-4	CASSQDQGGNEKLFF	TGCGCCAGCAGCCAAGATCAGGGTGGTAATGAAAAACTGTTTTTT
-	-	TRBV29-1	TRBJ2-7	CSVAGVGGYEQYF	TGCAGCGTTGCCGGAGTGGGGGGCTACGAGCAGTACTTC
-	-	TRBV7-7	TRBJ1-4	CASSLGAGNEKLFF	TGTGCTAGCAGCTTGGGGGCAGGGAATGAAAAACTGTTTTTT
-	once	TRBV29-1	TRBJ2-1	CSVWVSANEQFF	TGCAGCGTTTGGGTTAGCGCCAATGAGCAGTTCTTC
TRBD1	-	TRBV5-6	TRBJ2-7	CASRWTGSTHSSYEQYF	TGTGCCAGCAGATGGACAGGTTCAACTCATTCCTCCTACGAGCAGTACTTC
-	-	TRBV7-8	TRBJ2-1	CASSLPRKRLPYNEQFF	TGTGCCAGCAGCTTACCCCGGAAGCGACTTCCCTACAATGAGCAGTTCTTC
-	-	TRBV7-9	TRBJ1-5	CASSLDGRNQPQHF	TGTGCCAGCAGCTTAGATGGGCGCAATCAGCCCCAGCATTTT
-	-	TRBV5-5	TRBJ1-2	CASSLTREAAYGYTF	TGTGCCAGCAGCCTAACACGGGAAGCAGCCTATGGCTACACCTTC
-	-	TRBV6-5	TRBJ1-2	CASRSSVGSYGYTF	TGTGCCAGCCGGTCCTCGGTTGGGAGCTATGGCTACACCTTC
-	-	TRBV18	TRBJ1-5	CASSLPKRERNQPQHF	TGTGCCAGCTCACTGCCGAAGCGGGAACGTAATCAGCCCCAGCATTTT
TRBD2	-	TRBV28	TRBJ2-3	CASSLTAGGRNTQYF	TGTGCCAGCAGTTTAACGGCGGGAGGGAGAAATACGCAGTATTTT
-	-	TRBV5-5	TRBJ1-2	CASSLVSRILAEYGYTF	TGTGCCAGCAGCTTGGTGTCGAGGATCCTGGCGGAATATGGCTACACCTTC
-	-	TRBV6-1	TRBJ1-5	CASHHTAQAQHF	TGTGCCAGCCACCATACAGCCCAGGCCCAGCATTTT
-	few	TRBV7-3	TRBJ2-3	CASSLGVGGPNTDTQYF	TGTGCCAGCAGCTTAGGGGTAGGGGGACCAAACACAGATACGCAGTATTTT
-	-	TRBV9	TRBJ2-5	CASSLALGQGGGQETQYF	TGTGCCAGCAGCCTCGCGTTAGGACAGGGCGGGGGTCAAGAGACCCAGTACTTC
-	-	TRBV7-2	TRBJ2-5	CASSPKETQYF	TGTGCCAGCAGTCCTAAAGAGACCCAGTACTTC
TRBD2	-	TRBV7-8	TRBJ2-7	CASSSVWTSDYEQYF	TGTGCCAGCAGCTCTGTTTGGACTAGCGACTACGAGCAGTACTTC
-	-	TRBV6-5	TRBJ2-4	CASSYTGTPEFRYF	TGTGCCAGCAGTTACACTGGGACACCCGAGTTCCGGTACTTC
-	once	TRBV4-3	TRBJ2-5	CASSPSFGVEETQYF	TGCGCCAGCAGCCCGTCCTTCGGTGTTGAAGAGACCCAGTACTTC
TRBD1	few	TRBV6-5	TRBJ2-7	CASSRDRGTYEQYF	TGTGCCAGCAGTCGGGACAGGGGCACCTACGAGCAGTACTTC
-	-	TRBV10-3	TRBJ2-2	CAIRPTGTGELFF	TGTGCCATCAGACCCACGGGGACCGGGGAGCTGTTTTTT
-	-	TRBV9	TRBJ1-6	CASSPGLPGTDSPLHF	TGTGCCAGCAGCCCAGGCTTACCGGGAACCGATTCACCCCTCCACTTT
TRBD2	-	TRBV7-3	TRBJ2-7	CASSRRTGTSGRRREYEQYF	TGTGCCAGCAGCCGAAGGACCGGGACTAGCGGGAGGAGGAGGGAGTACGAGCAGTACTTC
TRBD2	-	TRBV29-1	TRBJ2-7	CSVEGLEGEQYF	TGCAGCGTTGAGGGACTAGAGGGCGAGCAGTACTTC
TRBD2	few	TRBV28	TRBJ2-1	CASSLSNAGLAVTYNEQFF	TGTGCCAGCAGTTTATCAAACGCCGGACTAGCCGTGACCTACAATGAGCAGTTCTTC
-	-	TRBV5-4	TRBJ1-4	CASGGINEKLFF	TGTGCCAGCGGAGGGATTAATGAAAAACTGTTTTTT
TRBD1	once	TRBV28	TRBJ1-2	CASMRDRLTRGYGYTF	TGTGCCAGTATGAGGGACAGGCTTACTAGGGGCTATGGCTACACCTTC
-	-	TRBV25-1	TRBJ1-5	CASSHRGNQPQHF	TGTGCCAGCAGCCACAGGGGCAATCAGCCCCAGCATTTT
TRBD2	once	TRBV28	TRBJ2-2	CASSSGGWHTGELFF	TGTGCCAGCAGCTCCGGGGGGTGGCACACCGGGGAGCTGTTTTTT
TRBD2	once	TRBV10-3	TRBJ2-1	CAISESISGGRNEQLF	TGTGCCATCAGTGAGTCGATTAGCGGGGGGCGTAATGAGCAGCTCTTC
-	-	TRBV6-1	TRBJ2-3	CASTGTRTTDTQYF	TGTGCCAGCACAGGGACACGGACCACAGATACGCAGTATTTT
TRBD1	-	TRBV9	TRBJ1-5	CASSASQGAGQPQHF	TGTGCCAGCAGCGCATCACAGGGGGCAGGTCAGCCCCAGCATTTT
-	-	TRBV28	TRBJ1-2	CASSFPRGYGYTF	TGTGCCAGCAGTTTTCCCCGGGGCTATGGCTACACCTTC
-	-	TRBV30	TRBJ1-4	CAWSVGVNEKLFF	TGTGCCTGGAGTGTAGGGGTTAATGAAAAACTGTTTTTT
-	once	TRBV28	TRBJ1-2	CASREALYGYTF	TGTGCCAGCAGAGAAGCCTTATATGGCTACACCTTC